The present T cell receptor beta chain was sequenced within a study of blood T cell repertoires in COVID-19. Overall study context: PBMCs, B-cell-depleted T cells, or T cells were the source of the cDNA or gDNA that made up the material.

Trimming shortened V by 2 bases and J by 5 bases, and 7 bases separated the two germline ends. This CDR3 spans 13 amino acids. CDR1 is MDHEN, CDR2 SYDVKM, per germline. This clone was seen a few times. Clones were sequenced by immunoSEQ multiplex PCR, and TCRdb holds only the in-frame ones, with some missing. The sample yields roughly 100,000 clones, about 76% seen once. The receptor was derived from an elderly man with acute or convalescent COVID-19. The chain carries TRBV28 and TRBJ1-5, with D unclear. Sequenced material: peripheral blood. The CDR3 DNA reads TGTGCCAGCAGTTTAAGGGAGGATCAGCCCCAGCATTTT. This codes for CASSLREDQPQHF.